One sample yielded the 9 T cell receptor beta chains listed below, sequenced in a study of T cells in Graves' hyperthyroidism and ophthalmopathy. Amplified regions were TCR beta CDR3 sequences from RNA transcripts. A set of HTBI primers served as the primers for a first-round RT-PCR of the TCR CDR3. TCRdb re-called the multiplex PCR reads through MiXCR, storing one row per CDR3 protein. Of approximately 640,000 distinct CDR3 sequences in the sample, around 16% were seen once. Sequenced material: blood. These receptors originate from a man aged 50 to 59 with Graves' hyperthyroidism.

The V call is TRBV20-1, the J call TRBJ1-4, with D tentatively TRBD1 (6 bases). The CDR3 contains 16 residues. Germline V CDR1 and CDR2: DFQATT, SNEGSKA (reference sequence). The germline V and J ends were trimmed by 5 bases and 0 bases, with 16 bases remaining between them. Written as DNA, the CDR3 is TGCAGTGCTGGGGACATCACCTATGCAACTAATGAAAAACTGTTTTTT. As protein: CSAGDITYATNEKLFF.

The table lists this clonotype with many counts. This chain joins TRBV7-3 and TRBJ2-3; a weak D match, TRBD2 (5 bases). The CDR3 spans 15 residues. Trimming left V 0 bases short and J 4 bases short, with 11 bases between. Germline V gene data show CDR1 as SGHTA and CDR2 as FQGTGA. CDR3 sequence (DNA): TGTGCCAGCAGCTTAACGGGAGCTGCCGCAGATACGCAGTATTTT. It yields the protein CASSLTGAAADTQYF.

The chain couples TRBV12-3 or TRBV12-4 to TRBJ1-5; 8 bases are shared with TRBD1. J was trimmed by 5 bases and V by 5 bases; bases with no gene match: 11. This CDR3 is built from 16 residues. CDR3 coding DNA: TGTGCCAGCAGTCCTTTCTGGCAGGGGGCCGATCAGCCCCAGCATTTT. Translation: CASSPFWQGADQPQHF.

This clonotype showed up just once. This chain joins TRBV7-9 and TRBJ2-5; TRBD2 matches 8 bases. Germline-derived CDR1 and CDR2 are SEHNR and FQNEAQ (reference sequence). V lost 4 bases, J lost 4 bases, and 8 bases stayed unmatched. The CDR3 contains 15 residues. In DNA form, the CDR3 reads TGTGCCAGCAGCTCCAGCGGGGGTGTGAGAGAGACCCAGTACTTC. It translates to CASSSSGGVRETQYF.

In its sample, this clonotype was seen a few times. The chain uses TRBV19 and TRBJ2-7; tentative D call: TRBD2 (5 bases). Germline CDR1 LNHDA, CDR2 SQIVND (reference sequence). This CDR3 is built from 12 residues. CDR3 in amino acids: CASGVSAYEQYF. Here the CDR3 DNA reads TGTGCATCCGGGGTAAGCGCCTACGAGCAGTACTTC.

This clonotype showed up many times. Here the CDR3 DNA reads TGTGCCAGCAGCCCCACGTTGGGACCCGATGAAAAACTGTTTTTT. This encodes CASSPTLGPDEKLFF. The chain links TRBV9 to TRBJ1-4, with D maybe TRBD1 (5 bases). V was trimmed by 4 bases and J by 6 bases, leaving 16 bases between them. The CDR3 is 15 amino acids. Germline assignment: CDR1 SGDLS and CDR2 YYNGEE.

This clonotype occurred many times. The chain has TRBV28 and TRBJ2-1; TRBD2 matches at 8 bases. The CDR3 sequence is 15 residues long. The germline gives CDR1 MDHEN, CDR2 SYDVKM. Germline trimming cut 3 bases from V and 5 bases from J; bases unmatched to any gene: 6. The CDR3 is CASSFLGGGNNEQFF. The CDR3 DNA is TGTGCCAGCAGTTTTCTCGGGGGGGGGAACAATGAGCAGTTCTTC.

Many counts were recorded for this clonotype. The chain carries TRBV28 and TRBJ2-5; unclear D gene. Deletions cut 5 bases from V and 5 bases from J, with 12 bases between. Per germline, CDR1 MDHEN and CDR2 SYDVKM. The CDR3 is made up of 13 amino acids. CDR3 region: CASSEQWWETQYF. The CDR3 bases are TGTGCCAGCAGTGAGCAGTGGTGGGAGACCCAGTACTTC.

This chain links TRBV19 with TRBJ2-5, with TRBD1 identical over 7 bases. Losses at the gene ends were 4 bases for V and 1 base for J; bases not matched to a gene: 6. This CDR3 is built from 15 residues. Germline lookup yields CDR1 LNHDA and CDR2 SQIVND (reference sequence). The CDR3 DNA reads TGTGCCAGTAGTACACAGGGACAGCCCCAAGAGACCCAGTACTTC. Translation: CASSTQGQPQETQYF.